Following are 28 T cell receptor beta chains from one sample sequenced in a study of graft-versus-host responses after intestinal transplantation. TCRdb's copy holds only in-frame clones and misses some; the assay was immunoSEQ multiplex PCR. Found here are about 25,000 clones, 90% to 95% of them singletons; the top ten hold 0.75% to 0.95%. The sample was PBMCs, taken just over 29 days after intestinal transplant. The receptor source for this set is a human patient who received an intestinal transplant, so some T cells may come from the graft donor.

The V and J genes are TRBV6-5 and TRBJ1-1; D call uncertain. The V and J ends lost 0 bases and 11 bases respectively, with 13 bases between them. The CDR3 has 13 amino acids. CDR1 MNHEY and CDR2 SVGAGI come from the germline V gene. The CDR3, as DNA: TGTGCCAGCAGTTACTCGGGCGGATTGGGGGCTTTCTTT. Translating it yields CASSYSGGLGAFF.

The gene calls are TRBV2 and TRBJ2-7; D not resolved. Germline CDR1 is SNHLY and CDR2 is FYNNEI. The CDR3 has 15 amino acids. V lost 7 bases and J 0 bases, leaving 16 bases between the germline ends. The CDR3 is CASNSNVLSSYEQYF. CDR3 in DNA: TGTGCCAGCAACTCCAACGTTTTGAGCTCCTACGAGCAGTACTTC.

The chain uses TRBV7-2 and TRBJ2-6; D may be TRBD1 (6 bases). This CDR3 has 16 amino acids. V gave up 5 bases and J gave up 2 bases, with 13 bases separating them. Germline CDR1 reads SGHTA; CDR2 reads FQGNSA. This chain's CDR3 is CASSPHRVPGANVLTF. The DNA of the CDR3 is TGTGCCAGCAGCCCACACAGGGTTCCTGGGGCCAACGTCCTGACTTTC.

The chain links TRBV7-9 to TRBJ2-2; the match to TRBD2 covers 8 bases. Germline CDR1 is SEHNR and CDR2 is FQNEAQ (reference sequence). The V and J ends lost 5 bases and 0 bases, in that order; junction bases with no gene match: 11. CDR3 length: 18 residues. The CDR3 protein is CASSLLESGGPNTGELFF. CDR3 bases: TGTGCCAGCAGCCTCTTGGAGAGCGGGGGCCCGAACACCGGGGAGCTGTTTTTT.

The chain is built from TRBV18 and TRBJ1-1; the D is unclear. The CDR3 length is 12 residues. Germline V gives CDR1 KGHSH, CDR2 LQKENI. The ends were cut back, 4 bases at V and 1 base at J, with 4 bases in the middle. This CDR3 reads CASSRGNTEAFF. The CDR3 nucleotides are TGTGCCAGCTCACGGGGGAACACTGAAGCTTTCTTT.

A single count supports this clone. V is TRBV11-2 and J is TRBJ2-3; maybe TRBD2 (6 bases). The CDR3 runs to 15 residues. V was trimmed by 3 bases and J by 2 bases, leaving 12 bases between them. Germline V gene lookup returns CDR1 SGHAT and CDR2 FQNNGV. CDR3 amino acids: CASSFPGSDTDTQYF. Here the CDR3 DNA reads TGTGCCAGCAGCTTCCCCGGGAGTGACACAGATACGCAGTATTTT. Full variable domain (rest looked up from reference TRBV11-2 and TRBJ2-3): EAGVAQSPRYKIIEKRQSVAFWCNPISGHATLYWYQQILGQGPKLLIQFQNNGVVDDSQLPKDRFSAERLKGVDSTLKIQPAKLEDSAVYLCASSFPGSDTDTQYFGPGTRLTVL.

The chain couples TRBV6-6 to TRBJ1-1; D call uncertain. The CDR3 totals 11 residues. The ends were cut back, 2 bases at V and 9 bases at J, with 7 bases in the middle. Germline assignment: CDR1 MNHNY and CDR2 SVGAGI (reference sequence). This CDR3 reads CASSYLKQAFF. In DNA, the CDR3 is TGTGCCAGCAGTTACCTAAAACAAGCTTTCTTT.

J is TRBJ2-1 and V is TRBV4-1; D is uncertain. Germline V gene sequence: CDR1 MGHRA, CDR2 YSYEKL. Trimming cost V 2 bases and J 7 bases, with 9 bases left between them. The CDR3 runs to 13 residues. The CDR3 protein is CASSQSPTNEQFF. The CDR3 region has the DNA TGCGCCAGCAGCCAATCCCCGACTAATGAGCAGTTCTTC.

V and J are TRBV9 and TRBJ2-1; D remains ambiguous. Trimming took off 0 bases at V and 9 bases at J, with 4 bases between the two ends. The germline V gene encodes CDR1 SGDLS and CDR2 YYNGEE. The CDR3 spans 11 residues. CDR3 sequence: CASSVDGEQFF. CDR3 in DNA: TGTGCCAGCAGCGTAGACGGTGAGCAGTTCTTC.

The chain joins TRBV5-6 to TRBJ2-2, with 9 bases aligning to TRBD1. This CDR3 spans 16 amino acids. Germline V gives CDR1 SGHDT, CDR2 YYEEEE. The J segment lost 5 bases and the V segment lost 0 bases, leaving 5 bases of the junction unmatched. The CDR3 nucleotides read TGTGCCAGCAGCTTGGCGCGGACAGGGGCGACCGGGGAGCTGTTTTTT. Amino acids: CASSLARTGATGELFF.

This clone is a singleton in its sample. The chain has TRBV11-2 and TRBJ2-1; 11 bases align to TRBD2. The germline CDR1 and CDR2 sequences are SGHAT and FQNNGV. Germline trimming cut 5 bases from V and 0 bases from J; bases unmatched to any gene: 3. CDR3 length: 16 amino acids. CDR3 bases: TGTGCCAGCAGCCGACTAGCGGGGAGCTCCTACAATGAGCAGTTCTTC. Translating it yields CASSRLAGSSYNEQFF.

This chain uses TRBV19 with TRBJ1-2, with 8 bases matching TRBD1. Germline CDR1 is LNHDA and CDR2 is SQIVND (reference sequence). The CDR3 covers 14 residues. The J segment lost 7 bases and the V segment lost 7 bases, leaving 11 bases of the junction unmatched. The CDR3 sequence is CASKGTGGSVGYTF. CDR3 coding DNA: TGTGCCAGTAAGGGAACAGGGGGATCGGTTGGCTACACCTTC. Together with reference TRBV19 and TRBJ1-2, the CDR3 gives the full variable domain: DGGITQSPKYLFRKEGQNVTLSCEQNLNHDAMYWYRQDPGQGLRLIYYSQIVNDFQKGDIAEGYSVSREKKESFPLTVTSAQKNPTAFYLCASKGTGGSVGYTFGSGTRLTVV.

The rearrangement links TRBV27 to TRBJ1-2; 10 nucleotides align to TRBD1. The J segment lost 8 bases and the V segment lost 3 bases, leaving 3 bases of the junction unmatched. The germline gives CDR1 MNHEY, CDR2 SMNVEV (reference sequence). The CDR3 spans 13 residues. The CDR3 DNA is TGTGCCAGCAGTTTCGACAGGGGGCGCGGCTACACCTTC. It is translated as CASSFDRGRGYTF.

The chain links TRBV4-1 to TRBJ2-7, with 7 bases identical to TRBD1. Germline values: CDR1 MGHRA, CDR2 YSYEKL. The V and J ends lost 2 bases and 2 bases, in that order; junction bases with no gene match: 9. The CDR3 contains 16 residues. CDR3 region: CASSQIPGQPAYEQYF. The CDR3 DNA follows: TGCGCCAGCAGCCAAATCCCGGGACAGCCTGCCTACGAGCAGTACTTC.

The gene calls are TRBV4-1 and TRBJ2-5; D may be TRBD1 (6 bases). Deletions cut 3 bases from V and 4 bases from J, with 12 bases between. Per germline, CDR1 MGHRA and CDR2 YSYEKL. This CDR3 is 14 amino acids long. DNA of the CDR3: TGCGCCAGCAGCCAGACCCAGGGGAGAGAGACCCAGTACTTC. Protein sequence: CASSQTQGRETQYF.

The chain combines TRBV6-5 with TRBJ1-1, with 8 nucleotides matching TRBD1. With 6 bases clipped from V and 3 bases from J, the junction kept 6 bases outside the gene matches. Germline CDR1 is MNHEY and CDR2 is SVGAGI. The CDR3 covers 14 residues. CDR3 residues: CASSRTGKDTEAFF. CDR3 nucleotides: TGTGCCAGCAGCCGGACAGGGAAGGACACTGAAGCTTTCTTT.

V is TRBV9 and J is TRBJ2-5; 8 bases match TRBD2. Germline V lookup: CDR1 SGDLS, CDR2 YYNGEE. V lost 0 bases and J lost 3; bases outside the gene matches: 7. The CDR3 sequence is 16 residues long. CDR3 coding DNA: TGTGCCAGCAGCGTAGAGCTACTAGCGGTAAAAGAGACCCAGTACTTC. It specifies CASSVELLAVKETQYF.

The chain uses TRBV5-6 and TRBJ2-5; D may match TRBD1 or TRBD2 (5 bases each). The germline gives CDR1 SGHDT, CDR2 YYEEEE. CDR3 length equals 16 residues. Trimming took off 6 bases at V and 5 bases at J, with 23 bases between the two ends. CDR3 DNA sequence: TGTGCCAGCACCCACGTCGGGACCCACCTCCAGGAGACCCAGTACTTC. Protein: CASTHVGTHLQETQYF.

V gene TRBV2 combines with J gene TRBJ2-1; 12 bases are a match to TRBD2. V lost 3 bases, J lost 8 bases, and 8 bases stayed unmatched. Per germline, CDR1 SNHLY and CDR2 FYNNEI. This CDR3 spans 16 amino acids. The CDR3 DNA follows: TGTGCCAGCAGTGATTGGGCTAGCGGGAGGGAATATGAGCAGTTCTTC. It encodes CASSDWASGREYEQFF.

This clone was observed once. The sample has other DNA sequences that encode this CDR3 too. The V call is TRBV7-2, the J call TRBJ1-1; 10 bases align to TRBD1. This CDR3 contains 15 residues. V lost 5 bases and J lost 5; bases outside the gene matches: 8. The germline gives CDR1 SGHTA, CDR2 FQGNSA. CDR3 sequence reads: CASSLGTGVGTEAFF. The CDR3, as DNA: TGTGCCAGCAGCCTAGGGACAGGGGTTGGGACTGAAGCTTTCTTT.

This clone was counted only a few times. The chain links TRBV9 to TRBJ1-1, with no clear D. This CDR3 is 13 amino acids long. The V end lost 0 bases, the J end lost 1 base, and 4 bases lay between the germline ends. Germline assignment: CDR1 SGDLS and CDR2 YYNGEE. The CDR3 nucleotides are TGTGCCAGCAGCGTAGAGGGGAACACTGAAGCTTTCTTT. This translates into CASSVEGNTEAFF.

This chain connects TRBV2 to TRBJ2-7; 11 nucleotides line up with TRBD1. The germline CDR1 and CDR2 sequences are SNHLY and FYNNEI. The CDR3 has 14 residues. After removal of 6 bases from V and 5 bases from J, the junction contained 6 bases not matched to a gene. CDR3 nucleotide sequence: TGTGCCAGCAGCCCGGACAGGGGGCTTAACGAGCAGTACTTC. Translated, it gives CASSPDRGLNEQYF.

The rearrangement joins TRBV25-1 to TRBJ2-1; the D gene could be TRBD1 or TRBD2 (5 bases each). Germline lookup yields CDR1 MGHDK and CDR2 SYGVNS. V was cut by 6 bases and J by 8 bases, with 20 bases left in between. The CDR3 is 15 amino acids. The CDR3 reads CASSVTSGTWDEQFF. The CDR3 DNA reads TGTGCCAGCAGCGTCACCTCAGGGACGTGGGATGAGCAGTTCTTC.

The chain uses TRBV15 and TRBJ1-5; D is undetermined. Germline V gene lookup returns CDR1 LNHNV and CDR2 YYDKDF (reference sequence). CDR3 size: 15 residues. V lost 3 bases to trimming and J lost 6 bases, with 15 bases between them. DNA of the CDR3: TGTGCCACCAGCAGCCGGACCACGACCGGTCAGCCCCAGCATTTT. This codes for CATSSRTTTGQPQHF.

The count of this clone is one. The chain couples TRBV11-2 to TRBJ1-1, with D possibly TRBD1 on 6 matching bases. This CDR3 region has 12 residues. The V end lost 8 bases, the J end lost 6 bases, and 13 bases lay between the germline ends. Germline assignment: CDR1 SGHAT and CDR2 FQNNGV. The CDR3 sequence: CASGQGTAEAFF. CDR3 in DNA: TGTGCCAGCGGTCAGGGGACGGCTGAAGCTTTCTTT.

This chain joins TRBV30 and TRBJ2-2; D call uncertain. This CDR3 is built from 13 residues. The V end was cut by 6 bases, the J end by 0 bases, with 8 bases between. Germline assignment: CDR1 GTSNPN and CDR2 SVGIG (reference sequence). The CDR3 coding sequence is TGTGCCTGCCAAGACTCGAACACCGGGGAGCTGTTTTTT. Translating gives CACQDSNTGELFF.

The DNA of the CDR3 is TGTGCCAGCAGGGCCAGGGAAGAGACCCAGTACTTC. This gives the protein CASRAREETQYF. This sequence joins TRBV28 and TRBJ2-5; possible D gene TRBD1, 5 bases. The germline gives CDR1 MDHEN, CDR2 SYDVKM. This CDR3 is built from 12 residues. V lost 6 bases to trimming and J lost 3 bases, with 8 bases between them.

V usage is TRBV20-1 and J usage is TRBJ1-5; weak D call: TRBD1 (6 bases). Germline V gene lookup returns CDR1 DFQATT and CDR2 SNEGSKA (reference sequence). V lost 7 bases, J lost 7 bases, and 11 bases lay in between. This CDR3 comprises 11 residues. CDR3 sequence reads: CSVGGGQPQHF. In DNA form, the CDR3 reads TGCAGTGTAGGGGGGGGCCAGCCCCAGCATTTT.